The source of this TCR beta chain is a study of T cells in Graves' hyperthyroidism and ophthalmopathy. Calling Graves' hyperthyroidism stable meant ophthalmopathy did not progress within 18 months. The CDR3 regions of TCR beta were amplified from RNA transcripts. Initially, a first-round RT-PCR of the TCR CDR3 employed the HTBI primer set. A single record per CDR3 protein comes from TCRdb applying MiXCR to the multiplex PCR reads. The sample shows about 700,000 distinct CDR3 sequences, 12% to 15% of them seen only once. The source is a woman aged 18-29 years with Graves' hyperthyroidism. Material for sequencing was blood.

The CDR3 region has the DNA TGTGCCAGCTCACCACAGGGAAACGCTGGAAACACCATATATTTT. Its protein product is CASSPQGNAGNTIYF. V gene TRBV18 combines with J gene TRBJ1-3; D unresolved. Germline CDR1 KGHSH, CDR2 LQKENI. Trimming stripped 1 base from V and 2 bases from J, with 9 bases between. The CDR3 runs 15 residues. Looking up the rest from reference TRBV18 and TRBJ1-3 gives the full variable domain: NAGVMQNPRHLVRRRGQEARLRCSPMKGHSHVYWYRQLPEEGLKFMVYLQKENIIDESGMPKERFSAEFPKEGPSILRIQQVVRGDSAAYFCASSPQGNAGNTIYFGEGSWLTVV.